The rows below give T cell receptor beta chains drawn from one sample of a study of regulatory T cells in long-lasting Graves disease. One entry per CDR3 protein results from TCRdb running MiXCR on the multiplex PCR reads. The profile shows 400,000 to 500,000 distinct CDR3 sequences, about 16% of them singletons. These data also featured in a second study, about T cells in Graves' hyperthyroidism and ophthalmopathy.

This material consisted of peripheral blood mononuclear cells (PBMCs), taken at new diagnosis, from a patient treated with antithyroid drugs. The receptors shown here come from a woman between 18 and 29 years old with Graves disease. Both conserved end residues are part of each CDR3. The D gene is left open where the match is weak. The size of a clone is reported for some rows only, either as once, few or many, or as a class for expanded clones.

CDR3 protein: CASPPGLAGGLSSYEQYF
CDR3 DNA: TGTGCCAGCCCGCCGGGACTAGCGGGAGGCCTAAGCTCCTACGAGCAGTACTTC
D gene: TRBD2
J gene: TRBJ2-7
CDR3 length: 18
clone size: many
V gene: TRBV28

CDR3 protein: CASGFLAGFTGELFF
CDR3 DNA: TGTGCTAGTGGTTTTCTAGCGGGATTCACCGGGGAGCTGTTTTTT
D gene: TRBD2
J gene: TRBJ2-2
CDR3 length: 15
clone size: .
V gene: TRBV12-5

CDR3 protein: CASSQQAPPTGELFF
CDR3 DNA: TGTGCCAGCAGCCAACAAGCTCCCCCCACCGGGGAGCTGTTTTTT
D gene: .
J gene: TRBJ2-2
CDR3 length: 15
clone size: once
V gene: TRBV3-1

CDR3 protein: CAWSVKNEQFF
CDR3 DNA: TGTGCCTGGAGTGTGAAGAATGAGCAGTTCTTC
D gene: .
J gene: TRBJ2-1
CDR3 length: 11
clone size: many
V gene: TRBV30

CDR3 protein: CASSLKQGGAGELFF
CDR3 DNA: TGTGCCAGCAGCTTAAAACAGGGCGGGGCCGGGGAGCTGTTTTTT
D gene: .
J gene: TRBJ2-2
CDR3 length: 15
clone size: few
V gene: TRBV11-2

CDR3 protein: CAIRGQGDGKLFF
CDR3 DNA: TGTGCCATCAGGGGACAGGGGGATGGAAAACTGTTTTTT
D gene: TRBD1
J gene: TRBJ1-4
CDR3 length: 13
clone size: many
V gene: TRBV10-3

CDR3 protein: CSARVGPREGYGYTF
CDR3 DNA: TGCAGTGCTAGAGTAGGACCACGCGAAGGCTATGGCTACACCTTC
D gene: .
J gene: TRBJ1-2
CDR3 length: 15
clone size: few
V gene: TRBV20-1

CDR3 protein: CASTPRGMNTEAFF
CDR3 DNA: TGTGCCAGCACCCCTCGGGGGATGAACACTGAAGCTTTCTTT
D gene: .
J gene: TRBJ1-1
CDR3 length: 14
clone size: many
V gene: TRBV27

CDR3 protein: CASRQDYSSYEQYF
CDR3 DNA: TGTGCCAGCAGGCAAGATTATAGCTCCTACGAGCAGTACTTC
D gene: .
J gene: TRBJ2-7
CDR3 length: 14
clone size: many
V gene: TRBV28

CDR3 protein: CASSFVPESAATYEQYF
CDR3 DNA: TGTGCCAGCAGTTTCGTTCCAGAGTCAGCGGCAACCTACGAGCAGTACTTC
D gene: .
J gene: TRBJ2-7
CDR3 length: 17
clone size: many
V gene: TRBV12-3/TRBV12-4

CDR3 protein: CAWRDLGTGGYEQYF
CDR3 DNA: TGTGCCTGGAGGGACCTCGGGACAGGGGGCTACGAGCAGTACTTC
D gene: TRBD1
J gene: TRBJ2-7
CDR3 length: 15
clone size: many
V gene: TRBV30

CDR3 protein: CASTSGWGAVDQETQYF
CDR3 DNA: TGTGCCAGCACATCCGGTTGGGGGGCGGTTGACCAAGAGACCCAGTACTTC
D gene: .
J gene: TRBJ2-5
CDR3 length: 17
clone size: many
V gene: TRBV28

CDR3 protein: CASGGGGFYEQYF
CDR3 DNA: TGTGCCAGCGGAGGGGGCGGCTTTTACGAGCAGTACTTC
D gene: .
J gene: TRBJ2-7
CDR3 length: 13
clone size: many
V gene: TRBV11-2

CDR3 protein: CASSLAFDRGLTDTQYF
CDR3 DNA: TGCGCCAGCAGCTTGGCCTTCGACAGGGGGCTCACAGATACGCAGTATTTT
D gene: TRBD1
J gene: TRBJ2-3
CDR3 length: 17
clone size: many
V gene: TRBV5-1

CDR3 protein: CASSLQVYGYTF
CDR3 DNA: TGTGCCAGCAGTTTACAGGTTTATGGCTACACCTTC
D gene: .
J gene: TRBJ1-2
CDR3 length: 12
clone size: many
V gene: TRBV28

CDR3 protein: CASSLTATYEQYF
CDR3 DNA: TGTGCCAGCAGTTTGACAGCAACCTACGAGCAGTACTTC
D gene: .
J gene: TRBJ2-7
CDR3 length: 13
clone size: many
V gene: TRBV28

CDR3 protein: CASSFTDRQETQYF
CDR3 DNA: TGTGCCAGCAGTTTTACAGACAGGCAAGAGACCCAGTACTTC
D gene: .
J gene: TRBJ2-5
CDR3 length: 14
clone size: .
V gene: TRBV28

CDR3 protein: CASSLRGNLGKNIQYF
CDR3 DNA: TGTGCCAGCAGCTTAAGGGGAAACTTGGGCAAAAACATTCAGTACTTC
D gene: .
J gene: TRBJ2-4
CDR3 length: 16
clone size: once
V gene: TRBV7-8

CDR3 protein: CASSDGGYEQYF
CDR3 DNA: TGTGCCAGCTCCGACGGAGGATACGAGCAGTACTTC
D gene: .
J gene: TRBJ2-7
CDR3 length: 12
clone size: .
V gene: TRBV18

CDR3 protein: CASSERGQGSNQPQHF
CDR3 DNA: TGTGCCAGCAGTGAGCGCGGACAGGGTAGCAATCAGCCCCAGCATTTT
D gene: TRBD1
J gene: TRBJ1-5
CDR3 length: 16
clone size: many
V gene: TRBV2

CDR3 protein: CSVGDIYNEPFF
CDR3 DNA: TGCAGCGTCGGGGACATTTACAATGAGCCGTTCTTC
D gene: .
J gene: TRBJ2-1
CDR3 length: 12
clone size: .
V gene: TRBV20-1

CDR3 protein: CASSQVQSWGRENTEAFF
CDR3 DNA: TGTGCCAGCAGCCAAGTTCAGAGCTGGGGGCGAGAGAACACTGAAGCTTTCTTT
D gene: .
J gene: TRBJ1-1
CDR3 length: 18
clone size: many
V gene: TRBV3-1

CDR3 protein: CASSRDRGVPYEQYF
CDR3 DNA: TGTGCCAGCAGCAGGGACAGGGGAGTCCCCTACGAGCAGTACTTC
D gene: TRBD1
J gene: TRBJ2-7
CDR3 length: 15
clone size: few
V gene: TRBV6-2/TRBV6-3

CDR3 protein: CASSDLGQKNQPQHF
CDR3 DNA: TGCGCCAGCAGTGATTTAGGACAGAAGAATCAGCCCCAGCATTTT
D gene: .
J gene: TRBJ1-5
CDR3 length: 15
clone size: .
V gene: TRBV10-2

CDR3 protein: CASSLGTSGNTDTQYF
CDR3 DNA: TGTGCCAGCAGCTTGGGGACTAGCGGCAACACAGATACGCAGTATTTT
D gene: TRBD2
J gene: TRBJ2-3
CDR3 length: 16
clone size: many
V gene: TRBV7-9

CDR3 protein: CASSSDRAITEAFF
CDR3 DNA: TGTGCCAGCAGCTCGGACAGGGCCATCACTGAAGCTTTCTTT
D gene: TRBD1
J gene: TRBJ1-1
CDR3 length: 14
clone size: many
V gene: TRBV5-5

CDR3 protein: CASTHSGRGILEQFF
CDR3 DNA: TGTGCCAGCACCCATAGCGGGAGAGGGATCCTTGAGCAGTTCTTC
D gene: TRBD2
J gene: TRBJ2-1
CDR3 length: 15
clone size: many
V gene: TRBV6-1

CDR3 protein: CASSRGGRMNTEAFF
CDR3 DNA: TGTGCCAGCAGCCGAGGGGGACGGATGAACACTGAAGCTTTCTTT
D gene: .
J gene: TRBJ1-1
CDR3 length: 15
clone size: few
V gene: TRBV5-6

CDR3 protein: CSASGLDTDTQYF
CDR3 DNA: TGCAGTGCTAGTGGTCTAGACACAGATACGCAGTATTTT
D gene: .
J gene: TRBJ2-3
CDR3 length: 13
clone size: many
V gene: TRBV20-1

CDR3 protein: CASRGSTRAAYEQYF
CDR3 DNA: TGTGCCAGCAGGGGGTCGACAAGGGCAGCCTACGAGCAGTACTTC
D gene: .
J gene: TRBJ2-7
CDR3 length: 15
clone size: many
V gene: TRBV2

CDR3 protein: CASSSQISPYEQCF
CDR3 DNA: TGTGCCAGCAGCTCTCAAATTAGCCCCTACGAGCAGTGCTTC
D gene: .
J gene: TRBJ2-7
CDR3 length: 14
clone size: .
V gene: TRBV7-2

CDR3 protein: CSVAGRNTEAFF
CDR3 DNA: TGCAGCGTTGCGGGCAGGAACACTGAAGCTTTCTTT
D gene: .
J gene: TRBJ1-1
CDR3 length: 12
clone size: many
V gene: TRBV29-1

CDR3 protein: CASSSGENTEAFF
CDR3 DNA: TGTGCCAGCAGTTCGGGGGAGAACACTGAAGCTTTCTTT
D gene: .
J gene: TRBJ1-1
CDR3 length: 13
clone size: many
V gene: TRBV27

CDR3 protein: CASSEISTDTQHF
CDR3 DNA: TGTGCCAGCAGTGAGATAAGCACAGATACGCAGCATTTT
D gene: .
J gene: TRBJ1-5
CDR3 length: 13
clone size: many
V gene: TRBV28

CDR3 protein: CATSRSSPGDKDTQYF
CDR3 DNA: TGTGCCACCAGCAGATCTAGCCCGGGCGACAAAGATACGCAGTATTTT
D gene: .
J gene: TRBJ2-3
CDR3 length: 16
clone size: .
V gene: TRBV15

CDR3 protein: CASSRTSSSTDTQYF
CDR3 DNA: TGTGCCAGCAGCAGGACTAGCAGCAGCACAGATACGCAGTATTTT
D gene: TRBD2
J gene: TRBJ2-3
CDR3 length: 15
clone size: .
V gene: TRBV28

CDR3 protein: CASSLLSRVADTQYF
CDR3 DNA: TGTGCCAGCAGTTTATTGAGTAGAGTCGCAGATACGCAGTATTTT
D gene: .
J gene: TRBJ2-3
CDR3 length: 15
clone size: many
V gene: TRBV28

CDR3 protein: CSVEQGMNTEAFF
CDR3 DNA: TGCAGCGTTGAGCAGGGAATGAACACTGAAGCTTTCTTT
D gene: .
J gene: TRBJ1-1
CDR3 length: 13
clone size: many
V gene: TRBV29-1

CDR3 protein: CASSPRDKSYEQYF
CDR3 DNA: TGTGCCAGCTCACCACGGGACAAGTCCTACGAGCAGTACTTC
D gene: .
J gene: TRBJ2-7
CDR3 length: 14
clone size: many
V gene: TRBV18

CDR3 protein: CASSLGSGIEETQYF
CDR3 DNA: TGCGCCAGCAGCTTGGGTTCCGGGATTGAGGAGACCCAGTACTTC
D gene: .
J gene: TRBJ2-5
CDR3 length: 15
clone size: few
V gene: TRBV5-1

CDR3 protein: CASSPRNWRSNQPQHF
CDR3 DNA: TGTGCCAGCAGCCCCAGGAATTGGAGGAGCAATCAGCCCCAGCATTTT
D gene: .
J gene: TRBJ1-5
CDR3 length: 16
clone size: few
V gene: TRBV3-1

CDR3 protein: CASSPQVGLASYEQFF
CDR3 DNA: TGTGCCAGCTCACCTCAGGTAGGACTAGCCTCCTACGAGCAGTTCTTC
D gene: TRBD2
J gene: TRBJ2-1
CDR3 length: 16
clone size: .
V gene: TRBV2

CDR3 protein: CASRSSGGTDTQYF
CDR3 DNA: TGTGCCAGCAGGTCTAGCGGGGGCACAGATACGCAGTATTTT
D gene: TRBD2
J gene: TRBJ2-3
CDR3 length: 14
clone size: many
V gene: TRBV12-3/TRBV12-4

CDR3 protein: CASTRDRGSAETQYF
CDR3 DNA: TGTGCCAGCACCAGAGACAGGGGATCCGCGGAGACCCAGTACTTC
D gene: TRBD1
J gene: TRBJ2-5
CDR3 length: 15
clone size: .
V gene: TRBV2

CDR3 protein: CASRLGAGNIQYF
CDR3 DNA: TGTGCCAGCAGATTAGGGGCAGGTAACATTCAGTACTTC
D gene: .
J gene: TRBJ2-4
CDR3 length: 13
clone size: few
V gene: TRBV7-9

CDR3 protein: CASSQGDFGPGELFF
CDR3 DNA: TGTGCCAGCAGTCAGGGAGATTTCGGCCCCGGGGAGCTGTTTTTT
D gene: .
J gene: TRBJ2-2
CDR3 length: 15
clone size: many
V gene: TRBV2

CDR3 protein: CASSEGYSTGYRETQYF
CDR3 DNA: TGCGCCAGCAGCGAGGGCTACTCGACAGGGTACAGAGAGACCCAGTACTTC
D gene: TRBD1
J gene: TRBJ2-5
CDR3 length: 17
clone size: .
V gene: TRBV5-1

CDR3 protein: CASSENTVTEQYF
CDR3 DNA: TGTGCCAGCAGTGAAAACACAGTTACCGAGCAGTACTTC
D gene: .
J gene: TRBJ2-7
CDR3 length: 13
clone size: many
V gene: TRBV27

CDR3 protein: CASSYAQPYQPQHF
CDR3 DNA: TGTGCCAGCAGTTACGCACAGCCCTATCAGCCCCAGCATTTT
D gene: .
J gene: TRBJ1-5
CDR3 length: 14
clone size: few
V gene: TRBV6-2/TRBV6-3

CDR3 protein: CASSFSRRGRAGNEQFF
CDR3 DNA: TGTGCCAGCAGTTTTAGTCGGCGCGGGAGGGCCGGGAATGAGCAGTTCTTC
D gene: TRBD2
J gene: TRBJ2-1
CDR3 length: 17
clone size: many
V gene: TRBV28

CDR3 protein: CSAPPGLASTQFF
CDR3 DNA: TGCAGTGCTCCACCGGGACTAGCGTCAACGCAGTTCTTC
D gene: TRBD2
J gene: TRBJ2-1
CDR3 length: 13
clone size: many
V gene: TRBV20-1

CDR3 protein: CATSDLSTGELFF
CDR3 DNA: TGTGCCACCAGTGACCTGAGTACCGGGGAGCTGTTTTTT
D gene: .
J gene: TRBJ2-2
CDR3 length: 13
clone size: .
V gene: TRBV24-1

CDR3 protein: CASSTIREDGYTF
CDR3 DNA: TGTGCCAGCAGTACGATCAGGGAGGATGGCTACACCTTC
D gene: .
J gene: TRBJ1-2
CDR3 length: 13
clone size: many
V gene: TRBV28

CDR3 protein: CASSRASGRTTDTQYF
CDR3 DNA: TGTGCCAGCAGTCGAGCTAGCGGGAGGACCACAGATACGCAGTATTTT
D gene: TRBD2
J gene: TRBJ2-3
CDR3 length: 16
clone size: few
V gene: TRBV6-1

CDR3 protein: CATSDSIPGQGTDTQYF
CDR3 DNA: TGTGCCACCAGTGATTCGATCCCGGGACAGGGGACAGATACGCAGTATTTT
D gene: TRBD1
J gene: TRBJ2-3
CDR3 length: 17
clone size: many
V gene: TRBV24-1

CDR3 protein: CASNPGLAGGGKTQYF
CDR3 DNA: TGTGCCAGTAACCCGGGACTAGCGGGAGGTGGCAAGACCCAGTACTTC
D gene: TRBD2
J gene: TRBJ2-5
CDR3 length: 16
clone size: .
V gene: TRBV19

CDR3 protein: CSARDIGVKNIQYF
CDR3 DNA: TGCAGTGCTAGAGATATCGGAGTTAAAAACATTCAGTACTTC
D gene: .
J gene: TRBJ2-4
CDR3 length: 14
clone size: .
V gene: TRBV20-1

CDR3 protein: CASSLAPEGPIQGRYSQETQYF
CDR3 DNA: TGTGCCAGCAGCTTAGCCCCTGAAGGGCCCATTCAGGGCCGGTACTCACAAGAGACCCAGTACTTC
D gene: .
J gene: TRBJ2-5
CDR3 length: 22
clone size: many
V gene: TRBV7-9

CDR3 protein: CASRTSGGSYEQYF
CDR3 DNA: TGTGCCAGCCGGACTAGCGGGGGATCCTACGAGCAGTACTTC
D gene: TRBD2
J gene: TRBJ2-7
CDR3 length: 14
clone size: many
V gene: TRBV19

CDR3 protein: CASSERPFWNEQFF
CDR3 DNA: TGTGCCAGCTCTGAGCGCCCATTTTGGAATGAGCAGTTCTTC
D gene: .
J gene: TRBJ2-1
CDR3 length: 14
clone size: many
V gene: TRBV28